These T cell receptor beta chains were read from a single sample in a study of T-cell memory formation after mild COVID-19. MiXCR, applied by TCRdb to the 5' RACE reads, yields one record per CDR3 protein. The sample has 250,000 to 300,000 distinct CDR3 sequences, 15% to 20% seen once. Material: PBMCs or a T cell subset sorted from them (not recorded which). These receptors originate from a man between 18 and 29 years old who had mild COVID-19 (a few samples of this study predate the infection). Cell type and time point are not known. The CDR3 runs from the conserved cysteine through the conserved F or W. The order of the fields is clone size, D gene, V gene, J gene, CDR3 DNA, CDR3 protein. The D gene is left open where the match is weak. The size field is filled for only some rows; it gives once, few, many or a size class.

clone_size: .
d_call: .
v_call: TRBV5-1
j_call: TRBJ1-3
cdr3_nt: TGCGCCAGCAGATTGGGAGTCGGAAACACCATATATTTT
cdr3_aa: CASRLGVGNTIYF

clone_size: few
d_call: .
v_call: TRBV5-1
j_call: TRBJ1-1
cdr3_nt: TGCGCCAGCAGCTTGCCCGGGGTAACTGAAGCTTTCTTT
cdr3_aa: CASSLPGVTEAFF

clone_size: many
d_call: .
v_call: TRBV7-7
j_call: TRBJ2-5
cdr3_nt: TGTGCCAGCAGGCAGGACGCCCGGGAGACCCAGTACTTC
cdr3_aa: CASRQDARETQYF

clone_size: .
d_call: .
v_call: TRBV9
j_call: TRBJ1-2
cdr3_nt: TGTGCCAGCAGCGTGGGGGTAGAGGGTGGCTACACCTTC
cdr3_aa: CASSVGVEGGYTF

clone_size: .
d_call: .
v_call: TRBV28
j_call: TRBJ2-2
cdr3_nt: TGTGCTGCGCGGGGGCTGAACACCGGGGAGCTGTTTTTT
cdr3_aa: CAARGLNTGELFF

clone_size: .
d_call: .
v_call: TRBV25-1
j_call: TRBJ1-6
cdr3_nt: TGTGCCAGCAGTATGACGATCCTTAATTCACCCCTCCACTTT
cdr3_aa: CASSMTILNSPLHF

clone_size: many
d_call: .
v_call: TRBV18
j_call: TRBJ2-1
cdr3_nt: TGTGCCAGCTCAGGGACGGTTTACAATGAGCAGTTCTTC
cdr3_aa: CASSGTVYNEQFF

clone_size: many
d_call: .
v_call: TRBV7-9
j_call: TRBJ2-3
cdr3_nt: TGTGCCAGCAGCCCCTTGGATACGCAGTATTTT
cdr3_aa: CASSPLDTQYF

clone_size: .
d_call: TRBD1
v_call: TRBV6-1
j_call: TRBJ1-1
cdr3_nt: TGTGCCAGCAGGGATCGGACAGGAGGGAACACTGAAGCTTTCTTT
cdr3_aa: CASRDRTGGNTEAFF

clone_size: few
d_call: TRBD1
v_call: TRBV20-1
j_call: TRBJ2-3
cdr3_nt: TGCAGTGCCTCGAGGACAGGGCTCACAGATACGCAGTATTTT
cdr3_aa: CSASRTGLTDTQYF

clone_size: many
d_call: .
v_call: TRBV7-2
j_call: TRBJ2-7
cdr3_nt: TGTGCCAGCAGCCGCGACTCGGTAGTCCTCTACGAGCAGTACTTC
cdr3_aa: CASSRDSVVLYEQYF

clone_size: .
d_call: .
v_call: TRBV5-1
j_call: TRBJ2-7
cdr3_nt: TGCGCCAGCAGAGGGAGGCGCGGGGAGCCCTACGAGCAGTACTTC
cdr3_aa: CASRGRRGEPYEQYF

clone_size: .
d_call: TRBD1
v_call: TRBV15
j_call: TRBJ1-5
cdr3_nt: TGTGCCACCAGCACCCTAGGACAGGTCGACAGCAATCAGCCCCAGCATTTT
cdr3_aa: CATSTLGQVDSNQPQHF

clone_size: few
d_call: .
v_call: TRBV28
j_call: TRBJ2-5
cdr3_nt: TGTGCCAGCAGTTTCTTCTTCGAGGCCCAGTACTTC
cdr3_aa: CASSFFFEAQYF

clone_size: .
d_call: .
v_call: TRBV5-1
j_call: TRBJ1-1
cdr3_nt: TGCGCCAGCAGCTTGCGGGCAGGGAACACTGAAGCTTTCTTT
cdr3_aa: CASSLRAGNTEAFF

clone_size: .
d_call: .
v_call: TRBV7-2
j_call: TRBJ1-4
cdr3_nt: TGTGCCAGCAGCTCACGTAATGAAAAACTGTTTTTT
cdr3_aa: CASSSRNEKLFF

clone_size: few
d_call: .
v_call: TRBV15
j_call: TRBJ2-1
cdr3_nt: TGTGCCACCAGCAGAAGGTTGTACAATGAGCAGTTCTTC
cdr3_aa: CATSRRLYNEQFF

clone_size: .
d_call: .
v_call: TRBV7-9
j_call: TRBJ2-4
cdr3_nt: TGTGCCAGCAGCTTATTGCTCCGAGGGAGGTACATTCAGTACTTC
cdr3_aa: CASSLLLRGRYIQYF

clone_size: .
d_call: TRBD2
v_call: TRBV4-1
j_call: TRBJ2-3
cdr3_nt: TGCGCCAGCAGCCAAGAAATAGCGGGGGGGTCAGATACGCAGTATTTT
cdr3_aa: CASSQEIAGGSDTQYF

clone_size: many
d_call: .
v_call: TRBV7-2
j_call: TRBJ2-5
cdr3_nt: TGTGCCAGCAGCTTACCCCCGTCGGGGGTAGAGACCCAGTACTTC
cdr3_aa: CASSLPPSGVETQYF

clone_size: .
d_call: TRBD2
v_call: TRBV4-3
j_call: TRBJ2-1
cdr3_nt: TGCGCCAGCAGCCAAGATTGGGGTAGCGGGGGCCAGTTCTTC
cdr3_aa: CASSQDWGSGGQFF

clone_size: few
d_call: TRBD1
v_call: TRBV10-3
j_call: TRBJ2-5
cdr3_nt: TGTGCCATCAGTCCGAACAGGGGAGAGACCCAGTACTTC
cdr3_aa: CAISPNRGETQYF

clone_size: .
d_call: .
v_call: TRBV5-1
j_call: TRBJ1-2
cdr3_nt: TGCGCCAGCAGCTTGAAGGCGGGGGCGGAGGGCTACACCTTC
cdr3_aa: CASSLKAGAEGYTF

clone_size: many
d_call: .
v_call: TRBV5-1
j_call: TRBJ2-1
cdr3_nt: TGCGCCAGCAGCTTCACGGCGGATACCTACAATGAGCAGTTCTTC
cdr3_aa: CASSFTADTYNEQFF

clone_size: .
d_call: TRBD1
v_call: TRBV7-9
j_call: TRBJ2-2
cdr3_nt: TGTGCCAGCAGCGCGGGACAGGGGGCCGGGGAGCTGTTTTTT
cdr3_aa: CASSAGQGAGELFF

clone_size: .
d_call: .
v_call: TRBV6-6
j_call: TRBJ1-2
cdr3_nt: TGTGCCAGCAGTTATGGCCAAGCCCCTGGCTACACCTTC
cdr3_aa: CASSYGQAPGYTF

clone_size: few
d_call: .
v_call: TRBV7-3
j_call: TRBJ2-3
cdr3_nt: TGTGCCAGCAGCTTAACGACATCCGGGGCGCAGTATTTT
cdr3_aa: CASSLTTSGAQYF

clone_size: .
d_call: .
v_call: TRBV12-3/TRBV12-4
j_call: TRBJ1-1
cdr3_nt: TGTGCCAGCAGTTTAGGCTATCTCACCGGGGACACTGAAGCTTTCTTT
cdr3_aa: CASSLGYLTGDTEAFF

clone_size: many
d_call: .
v_call: TRBV5-1
j_call: TRBJ2-3
cdr3_nt: TGCGCCAGCAGCCCGGACGACGGGGAAGATACGCAGTATTTT
cdr3_aa: CASSPDDGEDTQYF

clone_size: .
d_call: .
v_call: TRBV12-3/TRBV12-4
j_call: TRBJ2-7
cdr3_nt: TGTGCCAGCAGTTTAGGGGTCGGGGTCTACGAGCAGTACTTC
cdr3_aa: CASSLGVGVYEQYF

clone_size: .
d_call: .
v_call: TRBV5-1
j_call: TRBJ2-7
cdr3_nt: TGCGCCAGCGGAGAAGGGACCCCGGTCGGTCCCTGCGAGCAGTACTTC
cdr3_aa: CASGEGTPVGPCEQYF

clone_size: .
d_call: TRBD1
v_call: TRBV7-6
j_call: TRBJ2-2
cdr3_nt: TGTGCCAGCAGCCTACCGGGACAGGGGGCGTCCGGGGAGCTGTTTTTT
cdr3_aa: CASSLPGQGASGELFF

clone_size: .
d_call: TRBD2
v_call: TRBV7-9
j_call: TRBJ2-4
cdr3_nt: TGTGCCAGCAGCACGAACGCGGGGGTAGCCAAAAACATTCAGTACTTC
cdr3_aa: CASSTNAGVAKNIQYF

clone_size: once
d_call: TRBD2
v_call: TRBV7-2
j_call: TRBJ2-3
cdr3_nt: TGTGCCAGCAGCCTACGGACCCTCGCTAGCGGGGCGACAGATACGCAGTATTTT
cdr3_aa: CASSLRTLASGATDTQYF

clone_size: few
d_call: .
v_call: TRBV5-1
j_call: TRBJ2-2
cdr3_nt: TGCGCCAGCAGCTTCTCAGGACGGAACACCGGGGAGCTGTTTTTT
cdr3_aa: CASSFSGRNTGELFF

clone_size: .
d_call: TRBD1
v_call: TRBV12-3/TRBV12-4
j_call: TRBJ2-3
cdr3_nt: TGTGCCAGCAGTTTCCGCGCAGGGGACAGGGGCTTTGATACGCAGTATTTT
cdr3_aa: CASSFRAGDRGFDTQYF

clone_size: few
d_call: TRBD2
v_call: TRBV11-2
j_call: TRBJ2-2
cdr3_nt: TGTGCCAGCAGGACTAGCGGCGCGAACACCGGGGAGCTGTTTTTT
cdr3_aa: CASRTSGANTGELFF